Shown below are 15 T cell receptor beta chains from a single sample sequenced in a study of blood T cell repertoires in COVID-19. Assay: immunoSEQ multiplex PCR; the TCRdb copy retains only in-frame clones and omits some. The sample contains over 20,000 clones, approximately 88% of which appear only once. The sequenced sample was peripheral blood. These receptors were obtained from a human donor in a cohort sampled during active COVID-19.

This sequence joins TRBV3-1 (or the pseudogene TRBV3-2) and TRBJ1-2; 7 nucleotides align to TRBD1. The V gene end was trimmed by 4 bases and the J gene end by 4 bases; junction bases not matched to a gene: 6. The CDR3 covers 14 residues. The germline V gene encodes CDR1 LGHDT and CDR2 YNNKEL (reference sequence). The CDR3 protein is CASSLSQGPYGYTF. CDR3 nucleotide sequence: TGTGCCAGCAGCCTCTCACAGGGGCCCTATGGCTACACCTTC.

The sample holds one count of this clone. The chain recombines TRBV3-1 (or the pseudogene TRBV3-2) with TRBJ2-5; D is possibly TRBD2 (6 bases). The V end lost 3 bases, the J end lost 3 bases, and 11 bases lay between the germline ends. Germline assignment: CDR1 LGHDT and CDR2 YNNKEL (reference sequence). The CDR3 sequence is 14 residues long. CDR3 coding DNA: TGTGCCAGCAGCCAGAATAGCGGAGAAGAGACCCAGTACTTC. Its translation is CASSQNSGEETQYF.

V is TRBV4-2 and J is TRBJ2-1, with 12 bases identical to TRBD2. The CDR3 loop spans 16 amino acids. The germline V gene encodes CDR1 LGHNA and CDR2 YNFKEQ. V dropped 3 bases and J dropped 5; count of bases not matched to a gene: 5. The CDR3 region is CASSQAGLAGDNEQFF. CDR3 bases: TGTGCCAGCAGCCAGGCGGGACTAGCGGGCGACAATGAGCAGTTCTTC.

The rearrangement joins TRBV28 to TRBJ2-7, with 7 bases aligning to TRBD1. The V and J ends lost 5 bases and 5 bases, in that order; junction bases with no gene match: 9. The CDR3 covers 14 residues. Per the germline V gene, CDR1 is MDHEN and CDR2 is SYDVKM. Here the CDR3 reads CASSPHRQGDEQYF. In DNA form, the CDR3 reads TGTGCCAGCAGTCCCCATAGACAGGGAGACGAGCAGTACTTC.

V gene TRBV6-5 combines with J gene TRBJ1-5, with 8 bases identical to TRBD1. V gave up 6 bases and J gave up 5 bases; unmatched junction bases: 3. The CDR3 sequence is 13 residues long. Germline V CDR1 and CDR2: MNHEY, SVGAGI. The chain's CDR3 is CASSQQGDQPQHF. In DNA form, the CDR3 reads TGTGCCAGCAGCCAACAGGGGGATCAGCCCCAGCATTTT.

A single count supports this clone. The chain combines TRBV12-3 or TRBV12-4 with TRBJ2-7; D is possibly TRBD1 (5 bases). Trimming pared 3 bases from V and 2 bases from J, leaving 8 bases between. This CDR3 comprises 13 residues. In DNA, the CDR3 is TGTGCCAGCAGTTTGGACACCCCCTACGAGCAGTACTTC. Its protein is CASSLDTPYEQYF.

The V and J genes are TRBV5-4 and TRBJ2-1; TRBD2 matches 9 bases. There are 15 residues in the CDR3. Germline loops: CDR1 SGHNT, CDR2 YYREEE (reference sequence). J lost 6 bases, V lost 4 bases, and 8 bases had no gene match. In nucleotides, the CDR3 is TGTGCCAGCAGCCCCCCTAGCGGGAAGACCAATGAGCAGTTCTTC. Its protein is CASSPPSGKTNEQFF. Combining the CDR3 with reference TRBV5-4 and TRBJ2-1 gives the whole variable domain ETGVTQSPTHLIKTRGQQVTLRCSSQSGHNTVSWYQQALGQGPQFIFQYYREEENGRGNFPPRFSGLQFPNYSSELNVNALELDDSALYLCASSPPSGKTNEQFFGPGTRLTVL.

J is TRBJ1-1 and V is TRBV3-1 (or the pseudogene TRBV3-2), with a weak D call TRBD1 (5 bases). V lost 0 bases to trimming and J lost 14 bases, with 16 bases between them. CDR1 is LGHDT and CDR2 is YNNKEL in the germline V gene (reference sequence). The CDR3 has 13 amino acids. CDR3 DNA sequence: TGTGCCAGCAGCCAAGATCCGGGCAGGGCCTCCTTCTTT. This gives the protein CASSQDPGRASFF.

The V gene is TRBV28, the J gene TRBJ1-6, with a tentative D call TRBD1 (5 bases). Germline V gene lookup returns CDR1 MDHEN and CDR2 SYDVKM. The CDR3 has 16 residues. The V gene lost 3 bases and the J gene lost 3 bases, with 12 bases spanning the gap. The CDR3 DNA is TGTGCCAGCAGTTTCCCCAGGGCCCACTATAATTCACCCCTCCACTTT. Translating gives CASSFPRAHYNSPLHF.

The chain combines TRBV28 with TRBJ1-2; unclear D gene. Germline assignment: CDR1 MDHEN and CDR2 SYDVKM. The CDR3 totals 12 residues. V was shortened by 1 base and J by 6 bases, with 6 bases between the two germline ends. CDR3 in amino acids: CASSLLEDGYTF. As DNA, the CDR3 is TGTGCCAGCAGTTTATTAGAGGATGGCTACACCTTC.

The chain couples TRBV11-1 to TRBJ2-7, with D tentatively TRBD1 (6 bases). V lost 5 bases and J lost 10, with 15 bases in between. Looked up from germline, CDR1 is SGHAT and CDR2 is FQDESV (reference sequence). The CDR3 sequence is 12 residues long. CDR3 in DNA: TGTGCCAGCAGCCAAGCTCAGGGGAAACAGTACTTC. It codes for CASSQAQGKQYF.

This clone has more than one count but fewer than ten. The chain uses TRBV6-6 and TRBJ2-7; D not certain. Trimming removed 5 bases at V and 3 bases at J, with 14 bases between. From germline, CDR1 is MNHNY and CDR2 SVGAGI (reference sequence). The CDR3 is made up of 14 amino acids. CDR3 bases: TGTGCCAGCAGTAGTCTAGTGAACAACTACGAGCAGTACTTC. Translation: CASSSLVNNYEQYF.

The chain recombines TRBV7-3 with TRBJ2-7; maybe TRBD1 (6 bases). This CDR3 comprises 15 residues. V lost 1 base and J lost 3, with 13 bases in between. Germline CDR1 SGHTA, CDR2 FQGTGA. Here the CDR3 DNA reads TGTGCCAGCAGCTTAAAAGGGGGAGTAAACTACGAGCAGTACTTC. Amino acids: CASSLKGGVNYEQYF.

The chain couples TRBV28 to TRBJ1-2; 9 nucleotides match TRBD1. There are 15 residues in the CDR3. The germline CDR1 and CDR2 sequences are MDHEN and SYDVKM. V trimming: 6 bases; J trimming: 2 bases; junction bases outside the gene matches: 7. The CDR3 spells CASRIPGQGNYGYTF. The DNA of the CDR3 is TGTGCCAGCAGGATACCGGGACAGGGAAACTATGGCTACACCTTC.

The V and J genes are TRBV6-5 and TRBJ2-1, with D possibly being TRBD2 (6 bases). Germline V gene lookup returns CDR1 MNHEY and CDR2 SVGAGI. The CDR3 runs to 15 residues. Trimming took off 6 bases at V and 2 bases at J, with 14 bases between the two ends. The CDR3 bases are TGTGCCAGCAGCCGTAGCGGTTCTCCCTACAATGAGCAGTTCTTC. Translation gives CASSRSGSPYNEQFF.